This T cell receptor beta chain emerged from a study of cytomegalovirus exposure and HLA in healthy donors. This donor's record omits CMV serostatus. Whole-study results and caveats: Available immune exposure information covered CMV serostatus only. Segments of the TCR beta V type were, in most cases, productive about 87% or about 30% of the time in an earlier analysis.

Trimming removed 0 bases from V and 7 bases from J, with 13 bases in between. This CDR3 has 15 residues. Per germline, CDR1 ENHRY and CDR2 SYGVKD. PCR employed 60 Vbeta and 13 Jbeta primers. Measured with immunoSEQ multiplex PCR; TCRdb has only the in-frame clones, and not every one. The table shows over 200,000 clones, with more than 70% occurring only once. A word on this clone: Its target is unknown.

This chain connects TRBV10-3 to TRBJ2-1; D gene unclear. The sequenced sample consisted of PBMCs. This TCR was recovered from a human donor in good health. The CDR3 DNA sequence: TGTGCCATCAGTGAGTCGACGACTTTAGAAAATGAGCAGTTCTTC. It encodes CAISESTTLENEQFF.